These 20 T cell receptor beta chains came from one sample sequenced in a study of blood T cell repertoires in COVID-19. The protocol was immunoSEQ multiplex PCR, while the TCRdb copy is restricted to in-frame clones and leaves out a portion. The top ten clones hold 1% to 1.5% of a sample with some 300,000 clones, around 90% of them seen once. The sequencing input was peripheral blood. The receptors here all came from a man aged 65 to 79 with acute or convalescent COVID-19.

The count of this clone is one. The chain uses TRBV10-1 and TRBJ2-7; tentative D call: TRBD1 (6 bases). The CDR3 is 15 amino acids. Per germline, CDR1 WNHNN and CDR2 SYGVQD (reference sequence). V was clipped by 0 bases and J by 5 bases, with 14 bases between them. The CDR3 DNA sequence: TGCGCCAGCAGTGAGTCCCCAGGGGCGAGGAACGAGCAGTACTTC. Protein product: CASSESPGARNEQYF.

The gene calls are TRBV11-3 and TRBJ2-7, with 7 bases aligning to TRBD2. This CDR3 has 14 amino acids. J lost 0 bases, V lost 3 bases, and 2 bases had no gene match. CDR1 is SGHNT, CDR2 YENEEA, per germline. The CDR3 DNA sequence: TGTGCCAGCAGCTTGGGAGGGGACTCCTACGAGCAGTACTTC. Translating gives CASSLGGDSYEQYF.

This clone was seen only once. This chain joins TRBV3-1 (or the pseudogene TRBV3-2) and TRBJ2-1, with D tentatively TRBD2 (6 bases). This CDR3 comprises 15 residues. V lost 4 bases to trimming and J lost 5 bases, with 15 bases between them. The germline CDR1 and CDR2 sequences are LGHDT and YNNKEL (reference sequence). The CDR3 DNA sequence: TGTGCCAGCAGCCTGCGTCGTACGGGGGACAATGAGCAGTTCTTC. Translation: CASSLRRTGDNEQFF.

The gene calls are TRBV5-6 and TRBJ2-5; unclear D gene. The V end lost 6 bases, the J end lost 2 bases, and 17 bases lay between the germline ends. Per the germline V gene, CDR1 is SGHDT and CDR2 is YYEEEE. The CDR3 totals 15 residues. The CDR3 region is CASTLVVAAQETQYF. The CDR3 DNA sequence: TGTGCCAGCACCCTGGTAGTGGCGGCACAAGAGACCCAGTACTTC.

The rearrangement uses TRBV19 and TRBJ1-2, with 9 bases lining up with TRBD1. The V gene end was trimmed by 8 bases and the J gene end by 8 bases; junction bases not matched to a gene: 9. CDR1 LNHDA and CDR2 SQIVND come from the germline V gene (reference sequence). CDR3 size: 13 residues. The CDR3 protein is CASRNRGREGYTF. The CDR3 coding sequence is TGTGCCAGTCGTAACAGGGGGCGGGAAGGCTACACCTTC.

This clone was seen once. The chain joins TRBV5-6 to TRBJ2-1; D is perhaps TRBD2 (5 bases). The CDR3 sequence is 15 residues long. Germline CDR1 is SGHDT and CDR2 is YYEEEE. V lost 2 bases and J lost 1, with 10 bases in between. The CDR3 sequence is CASSLSGSSYNEQFF. The CDR3 DNA reads TGTGCCAGCAGCTTAAGTGGGAGTTCCTACAATGAGCAGTTCTTC.

The CDR3 is CASTPRGGGKLFF. The CDR3 nucleotides are TGTGCCAGCACCCCGAGGGGAGGGGGGAAACTGTTTTTT. The chain links TRBV12-3 or TRBV12-4 to TRBJ1-4; tentatively, D is TRBD1 (6 bases). This CDR3 contains 13 residues. The V gene lost 7 bases and the J gene lost 11 bases, with 17 bases spanning the gap.

The chain carries TRBV7-2 and TRBJ2-7, with 9 positions matching TRBD2. Germline V lookup: CDR1 SGHTA, CDR2 FQGNSA. This CDR3 spans 15 amino acids. J lost 4 bases, V lost 0 bases, and 4 bases had no gene match. CDR3 in amino acids: CASSLAGTSWYEQYF. The CDR3 DNA sequence: TGTGCCAGCAGCTTAGCCGGGACTAGCTGGTACGAGCAGTACTTC.

CDR3 bases: TGTGCCAGCAGCCAACTGACAGCCGGACCCGGGGAGCTGTTTTTT. Its protein is CASSQLTAGPGELFF. The chain couples TRBV3-1 (or the pseudogene TRBV3-2) to TRBJ2-2; tentatively, D is TRBD1 (5 bases). V was pared by 2 bases and J by 6 bases, with 13 bases between. This CDR3 is built from 15 residues. Per the germline V gene, CDR1 is LGHDT and CDR2 is YNNKEL (reference sequence).

V is TRBV6-5 and J is TRBJ1-5; D not resolved. The CDR3 is made up of 14 amino acids. The germline CDR1 and CDR2 sequences are MNHEY and SVGAGI. V lost 6 bases, J lost 6 bases, and 15 bases lay in between. Here the CDR3 reads CASSPTRQVQPQHF. DNA of the CDR3: TGTGCCAGCAGCCCGACAAGGCAGGTTCAGCCCCAGCATTTT.

V usage is TRBV4-3 and J usage is TRBJ1-4; D perhaps matches TRBD1 (6 bases). CDR3 length: 15 residues. From germline, CDR1 is LGHNA and CDR2 YSLEER. Trimming left V 2 bases short and J 8 bases short, with 15 bases between. The CDR3 DNA reads as TGCGCCAGCAGCCAAACTACAGGGTTTGAGGAAAAACTGTTTTTT. Translation: CASSQTTGFEEKLFF.

This CDR3 is CASSSTAGSGNTIYF. The CDR3 nucleotides read TGTGCCAGCAGTTCGACAGCCGGCTCTGGAAACACCATATATTTT. The chain carries TRBV6-5 and TRBJ1-3; the D gene is possibly TRBD1 (5 bases). V was cut by 4 bases and J by 0 bases, with 10 bases left in between. This CDR3 region has 15 residues. From germline, CDR1 is MNHEY and CDR2 SVGAGI.

This chain links TRBV20-1 with TRBJ2-7; D is possibly TRBD2 (6 bases). V was pared by 3 bases and J by 4 bases, with 7 bases between. CDR1 DFQATT and CDR2 SNEGSKA come from the germline V gene (reference sequence). The CDR3 runs 11 residues. This chain's CDR3 is CSASGGYEQYF. For the CDR3, the DNA is TGCAGTGCTAGCGGGGGATACGAGCAGTACTTC.

This sequence joins TRBV13 and TRBJ2-7, with TRBD1 identical over 10 bases. The CDR3 contains 15 residues. J lost 6 bases, V lost 4 bases, and 9 bases had no gene match. From germline, CDR1 is PRHDT and CDR2 FYEKMQ (reference sequence). The CDR3 sequence is CASSWRDRGPGEQYF. The CDR3 nucleotides are TGTGCCAGCAGCTGGCGGGACAGGGGTCCGGGCGAGCAGTACTTC.

V gene TRBV2 combines with J gene TRBJ2-7, with a possible D match to TRBD2 (7 bases). The V end was cut by 2 bases, the J end by 3 bases, with 20 bases between. Germline V lookup: CDR1 SNHLY, CDR2 FYNNEI. The length of the CDR3 is 17 residues. CDR3 nucleotides: TGTGCCAGCAGTGAATCCCCGACAGTGGGAGGGGGCTACGAGCAGTACTTC. As protein: CASSESPTVGGGYEQYF. Combining the CDR3 with reference TRBV2 and TRBJ2-7 gives the whole variable domain EPEVTQTPSHQVTQMGQEVILRCVPISNHLYFYWYRQILGQKVEFLVSFYNNEISEKSEIFDDQFSVERPDGSNFTLKIRSTKLEDSAMYFCASSESPTVGGGYEQYFGPGTRLTVT.

The gene calls are TRBV19 and TRBJ2-1; TRBD2 matches 9 bases. The length of the CDR3 is 18 residues. CDR1 and CDR2 from the germline V gene are LNHDA and SQIVND (reference sequence). J was trimmed by 0 bases and V by 3 bases; bases with no gene match: 9. The CDR3 DNA reads TGTGCCAGTAGTATTATCCTAGCGGGGTTGAGCTCCTACAATGAGCAGTTCTTC. Translated: CASSIILAGLSSYNEQFF.

This chain uses TRBV3-1 (or the pseudogene TRBV3-2) with TRBJ2-7; TRBD2 agrees at 7 bases. V dropped 1 base and J dropped 6; count of bases not matched to a gene: 12. This CDR3 contains 16 residues. Per the germline V gene, CDR1 is LGHDT and CDR2 is YNNKEL (reference sequence). This chain's CDR3 is CASSQGRLAITSEQYF. The CDR3 DNA is TGTGCCAGCAGCCAAGGTAGACTAGCCATTACTAGCGAGCAGTACTTC.

This sequence joins TRBV9 and TRBJ1-6, with no clear D. This CDR3 is 14 amino acids long. Germline V gene lookup returns CDR1 SGDLS and CDR2 YYNGEE. The ends were cut back, 4 bases at V and 7 bases at J, with 12 bases in the middle. Here the CDR3 DNA reads TGTGCCAGCAGCCCCGAGTTCCCAAATTCACCCCTCCACTTT. The encoded protein is CASSPEFPNSPLHF.

V usage is TRBV5-1 and J usage is TRBJ2-3; TRBD2 is a possible D gene (7 bases). Trimming removed 0 bases from V and 4 bases from J, with 12 bases in between. Germline V gene sequence: CDR1 SGHRS, CDR2 YFSETQ. CDR3 length: 15 amino acids. CDR3: CASSLEGGPSDTQYF. In DNA, the CDR3 is TGCGCCAGCAGCTTGGAGGGGGGGCCGTCAGATACGCAGTATTTT.

This clone occurred many times. CDR3 nucleotide sequence: TGTGCCACCACAGAGCCGCCAACCTACGAGCAGTACTTC. Amino acids: CATTEPPTYEQYF. The rearrangement links TRBV6-5 to TRBJ2-7; D not certain. Germline V gene lookup returns CDR1 MNHEY and CDR2 SVGAGI. V dropped 10 bases and J dropped 2 bases, with 15 bases sitting between them. The CDR3 is 13 residues long.